Listed here are 2 T cell receptor beta chains from one sample, sequenced in a study of preoperative IRX-2 immunotherapy in early breast cancer. Noted treatment: preoperative locoregional IRX-2 cytokine immunotherapy. TCRdb's table, derived via immunoSEQ multiplex PCR, lists solely in-frame clones and lacks some. The table records roughly 25,000 clones, 75% to 90% of them present only once. Sequencing used tumor tissue, obtained after IRX-2 immunotherapy. These receptors were taken from a human donor with breast cancer.

This chain connects TRBV6-5 to TRBJ1-1, with 12 bases lining up with TRBD1. There are 15 residues in the CDR3. In germline, CDR1 is MNHEY, CDR2 SVGAGI. After removal of 2 bases from V and 8 bases from J, the junction contained 6 bases not matched to a gene. In DNA, the CDR3 is TGTGCCAGCAGTTACAGGGACAGGGGGCTAACGGAAGCTTTCTTT. Translated: CASSYRDRGLTEAFF.

Notes on this clone: At one end, the junction sequence differs from germline, possibly due to a read error. The genes are TRBV6-5 and TRBJ1-1, with D possibly being TRBD1 (6 bases). The germline gives CDR1 MNHEY, CDR2 SVGAGI. The CDR3 is made up of 12 amino acids. DNA of the CDR3: TGTGCCAGTCGCGACTACCCCGGGGGCTTAATCTTT. Protein: CASRDYPGGLIF.